The 23 T cell receptor beta chains below come from one sample, sequenced in a study of Tregs in tolerant kidney transplant recipients. Profiled with immunoSEQ multiplex PCR; TCRdb holds only in-frame clones, not every one. Here the sample spans about 60,000 clones, more than 90% being singletons. The sample consisted of CD8+ T cells from blood, taken before the transplant. All receptors come from a human donor who received a combined kidney and bone marrow transplant.

The chain employs TRBV16 and TRBJ1-2; no definite D call. V gave up 1 base and J gave up 8 bases, with 20 bases separating them. CDR1 and CDR2 (germline): KGHSY, FQNENV. This CDR3 comprises 16 residues. CDR3 nucleotides: TGTGCCAGCAGCCAATGGGGAGGGCTCTCTCGGGGAGGCTACACCTTC. It translates to CASSQWGGLSRGGYTF.

V gene TRBV6-5 combines with J gene TRBJ2-5; TRBD1 matches at 7 bases. The J call could be wrong; TRBJ2-7 is a better fit for the DNA end. This CDR3 comprises 12 residues. The germline V gene encodes CDR1 MNHEY and CDR2 SVGAGI. The CDR3 DNA reads TGTGCCAGCCTGGGACAGACCTACGAGCAGTACTTC. It encodes CASLGQTYEQYF.

In this sample, this clone turned up once. The V call is TRBV4-3, the J call TRBJ1-2; D is unresolved. CDR1 is LGHNA and CDR2 is YSLEER in the germline V gene. The CDR3 loop spans 15 amino acids. The ends were cut back, 0 bases at V and 0 bases at J, with 8 bases in the middle. The CDR3 coding sequence is TGCGCCAGCAGCCAAGATCCAACTCCTAACTATGGCTACACCTTC. It translates to CASSQDPTPNYGYTF.

The CDR3 sequence: CASRELAGVTYEQYF. The CDR3 nucleotides are TGTGCCAGCAGGGAACTAGCGGGGGTGACCTACGAGCAGTACTTC. This chain joins TRBV27 and TRBJ2-7; 11 bases line up with TRBD2. The ends lost 6 bases at V and 2 bases at J; junction bases unmatched: 6. Looked up from germline, CDR1 is MNHEY and CDR2 is SMNVEV (reference sequence). The CDR3 sequence is 15 residues long.

The rearrangement joins TRBV7-6 to TRBJ1-2; perhaps TRBD1 as D (5 bases). Germline values: CDR1 SGHVS, CDR2 FNYEAQ. This CDR3 has 14 residues. Trimming cost V 1 base and J 2 bases, with 8 bases left between them. The CDR3 DNA reads as TGTGCCAGCAGCTTAGGGGGGGGAAACTATGGCTACACCTTC. Its protein product is CASSLGGGNYGYTF. Variable domain in full (rest from reference TRBV7-6 and TRBJ1-2): GAGVSQSPRYKVTKRGQDVALRCDPISGHVSLYWYRQALGQGPEFLTYFNYEAQQDKSGLPNDRFSAERPEGSISTLTIQRTEQRDSAMYRCASSLGGGNYGYTFGSGTRLTVV.

The chain carries TRBV4-3 and TRBJ2-5; 8 positions agree with TRBD2. The CDR3 spans 15 residues. From germline, CDR1 is LGHNA and CDR2 YSLEER. V lost 0 bases to trimming and J lost 4 bases; unmatched junction nucleotides: 4. The CDR3 DNA is TGCGCCAGCAGCCAAGATCTTAGCGGGGCAGAGACCCAGTACTTC. Encoded protein: CASSQDLSGAETQYF.

The chain employs TRBV13 and TRBJ2-5; a possible D gene is TRBD2 (6 bases). Deletions cut 5 bases from V and 2 bases from J, with 9 bases between. This CDR3 contains 13 residues. Germline lookup yields CDR1 PRHDT and CDR2 FYEKMQ (reference sequence). Here the CDR3 reads CASSGTFQETQYF. The DNA of the CDR3 is TGTGCCAGCAGCGGGACTTTTCAAGAGACCCAGTACTTC.

The V gene is TRBV4-1, the J gene TRBJ1-5, with D tentatively TRBD1 (6 bases). The CDR3 has 15 residues. Germline V CDR1 and CDR2: MGHRA, YSYEKL. V lost 4 bases to trimming and J lost 2 bases, with 12 bases between them. CDR3 residues: CASSRGGFGNQPQHF. CDR3 DNA sequence: TGCGCCAGCAGCCGAGGGGGATTTGGCAATCAGCCCCAGCATTTT.

This rearrangement joins TRBV6-5 to TRBJ1-2, with D possibly matching TRBD1 (6 bases). This CDR3 is built from 14 residues. Per germline, CDR1 MNHEY and CDR2 SVGAGI. The ends were cut back, 0 bases at V and 9 bases at J, with 14 bases in the middle. CDR3 sequence (DNA): TGTGCCAGCAGTTACTCGTCAGGGGCAAAGAGCTACACCTTC. Its protein is CASSYSSGAKSYTF.

J is TRBJ2-3 and V is TRBV4-3, with 9 nucleotides matching TRBD1. V lost 1 base to trimming and J lost 0 bases; unmatched junction nucleotides: 8. This CDR3 contains 18 residues. CDR1 is LGHNA and CDR2 is YSLEER in the germline V gene. The CDR3 DNA reads TGCGCCAGCAGCCAAGGGGCCGGACAGGGGAGGAGCACAGATACGCAGTATTTT. It translates to CASSQGAGQGRSTDTQYF.

As concerns this clone: At one of its ends the junction is not consistent with the germline gene, which may arise from a read error. CDR3 amino acids: CASSPITGMKTEAFF. The DNA for the CDR3 is TGTGCCAGCAGCCCAATCACAGGGATGAAGACTGAAGCTTTCTTT. The chain couples TRBV11-2 to TRBJ1-1; the D gene is possibly TRBD1 (6 bases). This CDR3 is 15 amino acids long. CDR1 is SGHAT, CDR2 FQNNGV, per germline.

This sequence joins TRBV25-1 and TRBJ2-7; the D is unclear. V was clipped by 4 bases and J by 2 bases, with 9 bases between them. Germline V gene data show CDR1 as MGHDK and CDR2 as SYGVNS. The CDR3 runs 13 residues. The CDR3 nucleotides are TGTGCCAGCAGTGTAGGCGGAGCCTACGAGCAGTACTTC. Its translation: CASSVGGAYEQYF.

The J gene is TRBJ2-5, the V gene TRBV19; D gene uncertain. The CDR3 runs to 15 residues. From germline, CDR1 is LNHDA and CDR2 SQIVND (reference sequence). The germline V and J ends were trimmed by 1 base and 2 bases, with 11 bases remaining between them. CDR3: CASSIAGGPQETQYF. CDR3 nucleotides: TGTGCCAGTAGTATAGCTGGTGGGCCGCAAGAGACCCAGTACTTC.

This rearrangement joins TRBV7-9 to TRBJ2-7; D is perhaps TRBD1 (6 bases). The length of the CDR3 is 15 residues. Germline-derived CDR1 and CDR2 are SEHNR and FQNEAQ (reference sequence). With 0 bases removed from V and 4 bases from J, the gap between germline ends came to 13 bases. DNA of the CDR3: TGTGCCAGCAGCTTAGCCCCAGGGGTCGGGTACGAGCAGTACTTC. Protein product: CASSLAPGVGYEQYF.

The chain has TRBV7-8 and TRBJ2-7; D unclear. V lost 3 bases and J lost 3, with 3 bases in between. In germline, CDR1 is SGHVS, CDR2 FQNEAQ. CDR3 length: 11 amino acids. CDR3 sequence: CASSFRYEQYF. CDR3 coding DNA: TGTGCCAGCAGCTTCCGCTACGAGCAGTACTTC. The full variable domain, its missing parts supplied by reference TRBV7-8 and TRBJ2-7, is GAGVSQSPRYKVAKRGQDVALRCDPISGHVSLFWYQQALGQGPEFLTYFQNEAQLDKSGLPSDRFFAERPEGSVSTLKIQRTQQEDSAVYLCASSFRYEQYFGPGTRLTVT.

A few counts support this clone. The rearrangement links TRBV19 to TRBJ2-1; 9 bases match TRBD2. This CDR3 has 17 residues. CDR1 is LNHDA, CDR2 SQIVND, per germline (reference sequence). V dropped 7 bases and J dropped 4; count of bases not matched to a gene: 14. The CDR3 nucleotides are TGTGCCAGTAAGGTTTTAGGGTCTAGCGGGGTGTACAATGAGCAGTTCTTC. This translates into CASKVLGSSGVYNEQFF.

The CDR3 spells CASSPPGSIHEQYF. CDR3 coding DNA: TGTGCCAGCAGCCCACCGGGGAGTATCCACGAGCAGTACTTC. The chain uses TRBV7-9 and TRBJ2-7; a weak D match, TRBD2 (5 bases). The germline gives CDR1 SEHNR, CDR2 FQNEAQ (reference sequence). Trimming took 5 bases from V and 5 from J, leaving 16 bases between them. The CDR3 extends over 14 amino acids.

V is TRBV19 and J is TRBJ1-1; D is possibly TRBD1 (5 bases). The germline CDR1 and CDR2 sequences are LNHDA and SQIVND (reference sequence). The CDR3 has 15 residues. The V end was cut by 6 bases, the J end by 6 bases, with 20 bases between. Here the CDR3 reads CASSPYGASGPEAFF. The CDR3 DNA is TGTGCCAGTAGCCCCTATGGGGCCTCCGGTCCTGAAGCTTTCTTT.

This sequence joins TRBV9 and TRBJ2-1, with D possibly being TRBD2 (6 bases). Germline V gene data show CDR1 as SGDLS and CDR2 as YYNGEE. The V end lost 4 bases, the J end lost 5 bases, and 16 bases lay between the germline ends. The CDR3 is 15 amino acids. The CDR3 loop is CASSWVGGVDNEQFF. CDR3 bases: TGTGCCAGCAGCTGGGTTGGAGGGGTGGACAATGAGCAGTTCTTC.

CDR3 residues: CASTSIDGMYEQYF. CDR3 nucleotides: TGTGCCAGCACCTCTATCGACGGGATGTACGAGCAGTACTTC. This rearrangement joins TRBV27 to TRBJ2-7; the D gene is possibly TRBD2 (5 bases). The CDR3 consists of 14 residues. With 7 bases removed from V and 4 bases from J, the gap between germline ends came to 17 bases. Germline-derived CDR1 and CDR2 are MNHEY and SMNVEV (reference sequence).

V and J are TRBV7-8 and TRBJ2-1, with D hard to call. Germline V gene lookup returns CDR1 SGHVS and CDR2 FQNEAQ. The CDR3 loop spans 13 amino acids. Trimming removed 0 bases at V and 10 bases at J, with 10 bases between. The CDR3 bases are TGTGCCAGCAGCTTAGCTCTAGAGGCGGAGCAGTTCTTC. As protein: CASSLALEAEQFF.

The rearrangement joins TRBV7-6 to TRBJ1-3; D is perhaps TRBD1 (5 bases). The length of the CDR3 is 16 residues. From germline, CDR1 is SGHVS and CDR2 FNYEAQ. V dropped 0 bases and J dropped 4 bases, with 13 bases sitting between them. CDR3 region: CASSLAEEGQGNTIYF. Written as DNA, the CDR3 is TGTGCCAGCAGCTTAGCGGAGGAGGGGCAAGGAAACACCATATATTTT.

This chain links TRBV7-6 with TRBJ2-3; 8 bases are a match to TRBD2. From germline, CDR1 is SGHVS and CDR2 FNYEAQ. Trimming took 3 bases from V and 1 from J; bases not matched to a gene: 6. The CDR3 extends over 16 amino acids. CDR3 sequence reads: CASSFGAGGRTDTQYF. The CDR3 DNA reads as TGTGCCAGCAGCTTTGGGGCGGGGGGTCGCACAGATACGCAGTATTTT.